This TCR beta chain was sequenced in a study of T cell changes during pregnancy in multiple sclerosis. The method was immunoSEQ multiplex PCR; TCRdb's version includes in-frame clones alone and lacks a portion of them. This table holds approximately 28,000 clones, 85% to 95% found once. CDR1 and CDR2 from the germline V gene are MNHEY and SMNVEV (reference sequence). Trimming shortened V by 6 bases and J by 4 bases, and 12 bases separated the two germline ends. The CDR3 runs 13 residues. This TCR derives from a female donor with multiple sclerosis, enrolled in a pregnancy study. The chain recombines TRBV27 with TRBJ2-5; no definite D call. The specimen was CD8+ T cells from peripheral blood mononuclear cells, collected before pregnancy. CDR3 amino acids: CASSLKPGETQYF. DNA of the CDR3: TGTGCCAGCAGCTTAAAGCCTGGAGAGACCCAGTACTTC.